These 20 T cell receptor beta chains came from one sample sequenced in a study of PD-1 blockade in classical Hodgkin lymphoma. Brentuximab vedotin exposure varied among the patients, all of whom had relapsed after autologous stem cell transplantation. The repertoire was sequenced with immunoSEQ multiplex PCR; TCRdb's copy has only in-frame clones and lacks some. The sample lists some 22,000 clones; over 65% were seen once. The sample consisted of peripheral blood mononuclear cells (PBMCs), taken at baseline. The receptors shown here come from a human donor with classical Hodgkin lymphoma.

The chain uses TRBV27 and TRBJ2-7; D might be TRBD2 (7 bases). Germline lookup yields CDR1 MNHEY and CDR2 SMNVEV (reference sequence). V was cut by 0 bases and J by 5 bases, with 14 bases left in between. CDR3 length: 15 amino acids. CDR3 region: CASSLSKGGGNEQYF. The DNA for the CDR3 is TGTGCCAGCAGTTTATCGAAGGGGGGGGGAAACGAGCAGTACTTC.

The chain couples TRBV19 to TRBJ2-5; no firm D call. The CDR3 has 13 residues. Trimming stripped 10 bases from V and 2 bases from J, with 14 bases between. In germline, CDR1 is LNHDA, CDR2 SQIVND (reference sequence). This chain's CDR3 is CATLGLSQETQYF. The CDR3 DNA is TGTGCCACCCTGGGTCTTTCTCAAGAGACCCAGTACTTC.

The chain is built from TRBV10-3 and TRBJ2-7; 9 bases map to TRBD1. The J segment lost 2 bases and the V segment lost 5 bases, leaving 4 bases of the junction unmatched. Germline CDR1 ENHRY, CDR2 SYGVKD. The CDR3 has 14 residues. In DNA form, the CDR3 reads TGTGCCATCAGTCCGGGACAGGGTGCCTACGAGCAGTACTTC. Amino acids: CAISPGQGAYEQYF.

V gene TRBV30 combines with J gene TRBJ2-1, with D unresolved. The germline CDR1 and CDR2 sequences are GTSNPN and SVGIG (reference sequence). CDR3 size: 13 residues. V was trimmed by 7 bases and J by 5 bases, leaving 15 bases between them. CDR3: CASLGLPHNEQFF. The CDR3 DNA follows: TGTGCCTCCCTGGGCCTACCCCACAATGAGCAGTTCTTC.

The V and J genes are TRBV19 and TRBJ1-5; a possible D gene is TRBD1 (6 bases). The length of the CDR3 is 15 residues. Germline CDR1 LNHDA, CDR2 SQIVND (reference sequence). V was trimmed by 6 bases and J by 0 bases, leaving 12 bases between them. CDR3: CASRGGINSNQPQHF. The DNA of the CDR3 is TGTGCCAGTAGAGGGGGTATTAATAGCAATCAGCCCCAGCATTTT. The full variable domain, in which reference TRBV19 and TRBJ1-5 provide the parts outside the CDR3, is DGGITQSPKYLFRKEGQNVTLSCEQNLNHDAMYWYRQDPGQGLRLIYYSQIVNDFQKGDIAEGYSVSREKKESFPLTVTSAQKNPTAFYLCASRGGINSNQPQHFGDGTRLSIL.

This clone was seen more than once but under ten times. The V call is TRBV30, the J call TRBJ1-4, with D possibly matching TRBD1 (5 bases). Trimming left V 1 base short and J 10 bases short, with 13 bases between. The CDR3 is made up of 13 amino acids. In germline, CDR1 is GTSNPN, CDR2 SVGIG (reference sequence). CDR3 sequence (DNA): TGTGCCTGGAGTGAAGTTCAGCAGGGAAAACTGTTTTTT. Encoded protein: CAWSEVQQGKLFF.

The gene calls are TRBV27 and TRBJ1-5; 7 positions agree with TRBD1. This CDR3 is 14 amino acids long. Germline trimming cut 5 bases from V and 6 bases from J; bases unmatched to any gene: 7. CDR1 and CDR2 from the germline V gene are MNHEY and SMNVEV (reference sequence). The chain's CDR3 is CASSLTGARQPQHF. CDR3 DNA: TGTGCCAGCAGTCTCACAGGGGCGCGTCAGCCCCAGCATTTT.

By share of the sample, this clone is medium-sized. The chain carries TRBV28 and TRBJ2-1; 7 bases align to TRBD1. Per germline, CDR1 MDHEN and CDR2 SYDVKM. The CDR3 is 12 residues long. The CDR3 region is CALRQGHNEQFF. The CDR3 DNA sequence: TGTGCTTTACGACAGGGACACAATGAGCAGTTCTTC.

The chain employs TRBV7-3 and TRBJ1-2; D unclear. The CDR3 sequence is 14 residues long. V was trimmed by 5 bases and J by 6 bases, leaving 16 bases between them. Per the germline V gene, CDR1 is SGHTA and CDR2 is FQGTGA. The CDR3 region has the DNA TGTGCCAGCAGCCGGGCGGGGTTGAAGGATGGCTACACCTTC. Translation: CASSRAGLKDGYTF.

This rearrangement joins TRBV11-3 to TRBJ2-2; TRBD1 might be the D (6 bases). The V gene lost 6 bases and the J gene lost 7 bases, with 12 bases spanning the gap. The CDR3 spans 13 residues. CDR1 and CDR2 (germline): SGHNT, YENEEA. The CDR3 DNA follows: TGTGCCAGCAGGAAAGGGGGTGTCGGGGAGCTGTTTTTT. It is translated as CASRKGGVGELFF. Drawing the rest from reference TRBV11-3 and TRBJ2-2, the complete variable domain is EAGVVQSPRYKIIEKKQPVAFWCNPISGHNTLYWYLQNLGQGPELLIRYENEEAVDDSQLPKDRFSAERLKGVDSTLKIQPAELGDSAVYLCASRKGGVGELFFGEGSRLTVL.

Judged by abundance, this clone is medium-sized (0.01 to 0.1%). V is TRBV27 and J is TRBJ2-7; perhaps TRBD2 as D (6 bases). Germline V gives CDR1 MNHEY, CDR2 SMNVEV (reference sequence). Deletions cut 5 bases from V and 3 bases from J, with 20 bases between. The CDR3 is made up of 16 amino acids. CDR3 residues: CASSVTRGLDIYEQYF. Here the CDR3 DNA reads TGTGCCAGCAGTGTCACACGGGGACTCGACATCTACGAGCAGTACTTC.

This chain joins TRBV5-1 and TRBJ2-1; 7 bases are a match to TRBD2. The CDR3 runs 18 residues. J was trimmed by 7 bases and V by 0 bases; bases with no gene match: 16. CDR1 and CDR2 (germline): SGHRS, YFSETQ. The CDR3, as DNA: TGCGCCAGCAGCTTGGCCATAGCGGGTCACATCAGTAGGAATGAGCAGTTCTTC. Translating gives CASSLAIAGHISRNEQFF.

V is TRBV2 and J is TRBJ2-7; perhaps TRBD2 as D (6 bases). There are 14 residues in the CDR3. Germline CDR1 is SNHLY and CDR2 is FYNNEI. V lost 4 bases to trimming and J lost 0 bases, with 10 bases between them. As DNA, the CDR3 is TGTGCCAGCAGTGGGGGGGAACCCTCCTACGAGCAGTACTTC. Translated: CASSGGEPSYEQYF.

The chain recombines TRBV10-1 with TRBJ2-1, with D perhaps matching TRBD1 or TRBD2 (5 bases each). This CDR3 comprises 16 residues. Germline CDR1 and CDR2: WNHNN and SYGVQD (reference sequence). Trimming pared 3 bases from V and 2 bases from J, leaving 14 bases between. The CDR3 loop reads CASSDRDGTTYNEQFF. CDR3 bases: TGCGCCAGCAGTGACAGAGACGGGACGACCTACAATGAGCAGTTCTTC.

The rearrangement joins TRBV5-1 to TRBJ2-5; 8 nucleotides line up with TRBD1. This CDR3 contains 15 residues. V was pared by 4 bases and J by 0 bases, with 5 bases of the junction left unmatched. CDR1 SGHRS and CDR2 YFSETQ come from the germline V gene. DNA of the CDR3: TGCGCCAGCAGCCGGACAGGGAATTACCAAGAGACCCAGTACTTC. Translating it yields CASSRTGNYQETQYF.

The V call is TRBV5-4, the J call TRBJ1-1; no firm D call. V lost 1 base and J 5 bases, leaving 15 bases between the germline ends. Looked up from germline, CDR1 is SGHNT and CDR2 is YYREEE (reference sequence). The CDR3 has 15 amino acids. In DNA form, the CDR3 reads TGTGCCAGCAGCTTGAATGGAGGGTGGGATACTGAAGCTTTCTTT. Amino acids: CASSLNGGWDTEAFF.

The chain recombines TRBV4-3 with TRBJ2-6; weak D call: TRBD1 (6 bases). CDR1 is LGHNA and CDR2 is YSLEER in the germline V gene. Between the trimmed V and J ends, which lost 8 bases and 0 bases, there was a span of 14 bases. The CDR3 sequence is 16 residues long. CDR3 sequence reads: CASGPGVDSGANVLTF. The CDR3 DNA is TGCGCCAGCGGGCCAGGGGTTGACTCTGGGGCCAACGTCCTGACTTTC.

V gene TRBV19 combines with J gene TRBJ2-7, with 12 bases aligning to TRBD2. CDR1 LNHDA and CDR2 SQIVND come from the germline V gene (reference sequence). J gave up 4 bases and V 6 bases, and 1 base lay outside the gene matches. This CDR3 comprises 13 residues. The CDR3 sequence: CASSGTSGYEQYF. In nucleotides, the CDR3 is TGTGCCAGTAGCGGGACTAGCGGGTACGAGCAGTACTTC.

The genes are TRBV7-3 and TRBJ2-1; possible D gene TRBD2, 6 bases. V shed 0 bases and J shed 12 bases, with 24 bases lying between them. The CDR3 contains 17 residues. In germline, CDR1 is SGHTA, CDR2 FQGTGA. This chain's CDR3 is CASSLTRIAAQPPGQFF. Written as DNA, the CDR3 is TGTGCCAGCAGCTTAACGAGGATAGCGGCCCAGCCACCGGGGCAGTTCTTC.

This clone was picked up a small number of times. The chain combines TRBV27 with TRBJ1-1, with a tentative D call TRBD1 (5 bases). The V gene lost 2 bases and the J gene lost 11 bases, with 15 bases spanning the gap. This CDR3 has 13 residues. CDR1 and CDR2 (germline): MNHEY, SMNVEV (reference sequence). The CDR3 coding sequence is TGTGCCAGCAGTTTAGGGGGGAACCAACGGGCTTTCTTT. Amino acids: CASSLGGNQRAFF.